This T cell receptor (beta chain) was profiled in a study of OX40 agonist ivuxolimab in advanced cancers. Assay: immunoSEQ multiplex PCR; the TCRdb copy retains only in-frame clones and omits some. The sample lists fewer than 140,000 clones, 90% occurring once. Study conclusions and caveats: Averaged across samples, CD8+ T cells carried more expanded clones than CD4+ did. Some of the lowest clonal expansion was seen in partial responders at 0.1-3.0 mg/kg.

Trimming cost V 1 base and J 6 bases; bases outside gene matches: 10. The CDR3 covers 16 residues. Germline values: CDR1 SGDLS, CDR2 YYNGEE. In regard to this clone: As yet, its antigen is unknown.

The rearrangement joins TRBV9 to TRBJ2-3; 8 bases map to TRBD2. The clonotype was recovered from an adult with an advanced solid tumor such as melanoma, head and neck, liver or kidney cancer. Sequenced here: CD4+ or CD8+ T cells sorted from blood, sampled in a trial of the OX40 agonist ivuxolimab. DNA for the CDR3: TGTGCCAGCAGCGTAAGACTAGCGCCGTTGGGGGATACGCAGTATTTT. Translated: CASSVRLAPLGDTQYF. The full variable domain, rest sourced from reference TRBV9 and TRBJ2-3, is DSGVTQTPKHLITATGQRVTLRCSPRSGDLSVYWYQQSLDQGLQFLIQYYNGEERAKGNILERFSAQQFPDLHSELNLSSLELGDSALYFCASSVRLAPLGDTQYFGPGTRLTVL.